The 5 T cell receptor beta chains given below trace back to one sample, sequenced in a study of blood T cell repertoires in COVID-19. This table comes from immunoSEQ multiplex PCR, and its TCRdb copy is limited to in-frame clones, with some not included. The profile covers 250,000 to 350,000 clones, with just under 85% appearing a single time and around 3.9% taken by the ten largest. Material for sequencing was peripheral blood. The source of these receptors is a woman in her forties or fifties with active or convalescent COVID-19.

In regard to this clone: Other DNA variants within this sample encode the same CDR3. The chain uses TRBV10-1 and TRBJ1-2; D ambiguous. Germline loops: CDR1 WNHNN, CDR2 SYGVQD (reference sequence). Trimming pared 3 bases from V and 4 bases from J, leaving 6 bases between. The CDR3 sequence is 12 residues long. The CDR3 nucleotides are TGCGCCAGCAGTGATACGAGCTATGGCTACACCTTC. It is translated as CASSDTSYGYTF.

The genes are TRBV28 and TRBJ1-6, with D possibly matching TRBD1 (5 bases). The germline V and J ends were trimmed by 2 bases and 14 bases, with 13 bases remaining between them. This CDR3 spans 13 amino acids. CDR1 is MDHEN, CDR2 SYDVKM, per germline. The CDR3 DNA reads TGTGCCAGCAGTTTAGGGGGGGTCAGGGCCCTCCACTTT. Translated: CASSLGGVRALHF.

V is TRBV29-1 and J is TRBJ2-5; TRBD1 agrees at 8 bases. This CDR3 comprises 13 residues. The J segment lost 5 bases and the V segment lost 4 bases, leaving 6 bases of the junction unmatched. Germline CDR1 and CDR2: SQVTM and ANQGSEA. CDR3 loop: CSVATGAGETQYF. CDR3 in DNA: TGCAGCGTTGCGACAGGGGCCGGGGAGACCCAGTACTTC.

The V and J genes are TRBV13 and TRBJ1-1; tentatively, D is TRBD1 (5 bases). Looked up from germline, CDR1 is PRHDT and CDR2 is FYEKMQ (reference sequence). V was shortened by 2 bases and J by 4 bases, with 14 bases between the two germline ends. This CDR3 has 15 amino acids. The CDR3 is CASSLSGEKGTEAFF. Here the CDR3 DNA reads TGTGCCAGCAGCTTATCGGGGGAGAAAGGCACTGAAGCTTTCTTT.

This clone showed up just once. This rearrangement joins TRBV7-2 to TRBJ1-4; 9 nucleotides match TRBD1. Germline loops: CDR1 SGHTA, CDR2 FQGNSA. Trimming removed 4 bases from V and 2 bases from J; junction bases left unmatched: 5. CDR3 length equals 16 residues. The CDR3 loop is CASSSGQGITNEKLFF. The CDR3 DNA follows: TGTGCCAGCAGCTCAGGACAGGGGATTACTAATGAAAAACTGTTTTTT.